This T cell receptor (beta chain) was sequenced in a study of regulatory T cells in long-lasting Graves disease. As for the study in general: Graves' patients, newly diagnosed, had taken antithyroid drugs under 3 months. Study results and caveats: Persistent cases of Graves' showed reduced TCR diversity relative to newly diagnosed patients.

This clonotype has a handful of counts. Its antigen is undetermined. Regarding time point: newly diagnosed GD, antithyroid drugs for less than 3 months. PBMC RNA was the source of the TCR library. Graves' disease diagnosis followed American Thyroid Association guidelines. The CDR3 runs to 14 residues. Unmatched junction bases numbered 3, after V lost 3 bases and J lost 3 bases. Germline values: CDR1 LNHDA, CDR2 SQIVND (reference sequence). Researchers made TCR beta libraries by using iRepertoire HTBI primers and running Arm-PCR on CDR3 regions. MiXCR, applied by TCRdb to the multiplex PCR reads, yields one record per CDR3 protein. The data contain about 330,000 distinct CDR3 sequences, roughly 15% of them singletons. The same sample was also studied in work on T cells in Graves' hyperthyroidism and ophthalmopathy.

This chain connects TRBV19 to TRBJ1-2; 8 bases are shared with TRBD1. The sequenced sample was peripheral blood mononuclear cells (PBMCs), obtained at new diagnosis, from a patient treated with antithyroid drugs. The receptor was isolated from a woman younger than 30 with Graves disease. CDR3 sequence: CASSIQDRDYGYTF. For the CDR3, the DNA is TGTGCCAGTAGTATTCAGGACAGGGACTATGGCTACACCTTC. Drawing the rest from reference TRBV19 and TRBJ1-2, the complete variable domain is DGGITQSPKYLFRKEGQNVTLSCEQNLNHDAMYWYRQDPGQGLRLIYYSQIVNDFQKGDIAEGYSVSREKKESFPLTVTSAQKNPTAFYLCASSIQDRDYGYTFGSGTRLTVV.